These 18 T cell receptor beta chains originate from one sample sequenced in a study of control samples from healthy donors and cancer patients (dated by TCRdb to 2018 to 2021). Libraries were prepared through the immunoSEQ multiplex PCR assay. Drawn from immuneACCESS, this table holds only the in-frame rearrangements with V and J called that TCRdb kept. Clones are partly lost; checked studies trace under half to an unresolved V gene and leave the rest unexplained. For this sample the table gives about 160,000 clones, of which nearly 96% were detected only once. About 0.94% of the sample is in the top ten clones. Sequencing was done on a sample of blood. These receptors were collected from a woman in her 30s in good health.

This chain joins TRBV7-9 and TRBJ1-2, with D maybe TRBD1 (6 bases). The length of the CDR3 is 15 residues. The V gene lost 4 bases and the J gene lost 3 bases, with 15 bases spanning the gap. Per germline, CDR1 SEHNR and CDR2 FQNEAQ (reference sequence). This CDR3 is CASSSVQGEHYGYTF. The CDR3 bases are TGTGCCAGCAGCTCCGTACAGGGAGAGCACTATGGCTACACCTTC.

This chain connects TRBV3-1 (or the pseudogene TRBV3-2) to TRBJ2-4; D is perhaps TRBD1 (5 bases). This CDR3 has 13 residues. Trimming took 5 bases from V and 4 from J, leaving 9 bases between them. Germline assignment: CDR1 LGHDT and CDR2 YNNKEL (reference sequence). DNA for the CDR3: TGTGCCAGCAGCGGCGACAGTAAAAACATTCAGTACTTC. Protein: CASSGDSKNIQYF.

This chain links TRBV9 with TRBJ1-6, with TRBD1 as a possible D gene (5 bases). Germline V gene sequence: CDR1 SGDLS, CDR2 YYNGEE. Deletions cut 0 bases from V and 10 bases from J, with 17 bases between. The CDR3 is 16 amino acids. This CDR3 reads CASSVGMEGRGSPLHF. In DNA form, the CDR3 reads TGTGCCAGCAGCGTAGGAATGGAGGGACGGGGGTCACCCCTCCACTTT. Together with reference TRBV9 and TRBJ1-6, the CDR3 gives the full variable domain: DSGVTQTPKHLITATGQRVTLRCSPRSGDLSVYWYQQSLDQGLQFLIQYYNGEERAKGNILERFSAQQFPDLHSELNLSSLELGDSALYFCASSVGMEGRGSPLHFGNGTRLTVT.

This clone occurred once. The chain recombines TRBV27 with TRBJ1-3; no clear D gene. Trimming stripped 7 bases from V and 4 bases from J, with 2 bases between. The CDR3 has 10 residues. Germline values: CDR1 MNHEY, CDR2 SMNVEV (reference sequence). The CDR3 region is CASTGNTIYF. The CDR3, as DNA: TGTGCCAGCACCGGAAACACCATATATTTT.

V and J are TRBV6-6 and TRBJ1-1, with a weak D call TRBD1 (5 bases). V was clipped by 2 bases and J by 6 bases, with 7 bases between them. The CDR3 sequence is 12 residues long. The germline V gene encodes CDR1 MNHNY and CDR2 SVGAGI (reference sequence). CDR3 in amino acids: CASSYVGPEAFF. Here the CDR3 DNA reads TGTGCCAGCAGTTACGTGGGACCTGAAGCTTTCTTT.

The chain is built from TRBV19 and TRBJ2-3, with D perhaps matching TRBD2 (6 bases). With 1 base removed from V and 6 bases from J, the gap between germline ends came to 8 bases. This CDR3 contains 13 residues. Germline V gene data show CDR1 as LNHDA and CDR2 as SQIVND (reference sequence). The CDR3 DNA reads as TGTGCCAGTAGTATAGGTACTAGCGATACGCAGTATTTT. Its protein is CASSIGTSDTQYF.

This chain joins TRBV28 and TRBJ2-1; TRBD2 matches 11 bases. The CDR3 covers 13 residues. Germline CDR1 reads MDHEN; CDR2 reads SYDVKM. Unmatched junction bases numbered 2, after V lost 5 bases and J lost 8 bases. This CDR3 is CASSTSGSDEQFF. Written as DNA, the CDR3 is TGTGCCAGCAGTACTAGCGGGAGTGATGAGCAGTTCTTC.

J is TRBJ2-1 and V is TRBV19; 9 bases line up with TRBD2. V lost 3 bases and J lost 9; bases outside the gene matches: 9. There are 15 residues in the CDR3. The germline CDR1 and CDR2 sequences are LNHDA and SQIVND (reference sequence). In DNA form, the CDR3 reads TGTGCCAGTAGTATGATGGCGGGAGGGCCGGCTGAGCAGTTCTTC. Protein sequence: CASSMMAGGPAEQFF.

The V and J genes are TRBV2 and TRBJ2-3; 12 nucleotides line up with TRBD2. J gave up 4 bases and V 7 bases, and 12 bases lay outside the gene matches. The CDR3 is 17 residues long. Germline CDR1 is SNHLY and CDR2 is FYNNEI. CDR3 nucleotides: TGTGCCAGCAACCCCAACCGGCTAGCGGGAGGGGCAGATACGCAGTATTTT. This gives the protein CASNPNRLAGGADTQYF.

DNA for the CDR3: TGTGCCAGCAGTCCAGCGAAGGGTGTAGTACATGAGCAGTTCTTC. As protein: CASSPAKGVVHEQFF. The chain employs TRBV27 and TRBJ2-1, with no clear D. V was pared by 5 bases and J by 8 bases, with 19 bases between. This CDR3 has 15 amino acids. Germline CDR1 reads MNHEY; CDR2 reads SMNVEV (reference sequence).

The chain links TRBV28 to TRBJ1-2; unclear D gene. The germline V and J ends were trimmed by 2 bases and 3 bases, with 4 bases remaining between them. The CDR3 loop spans 12 amino acids. CDR1 MDHEN and CDR2 SYDVKM come from the germline V gene. Written as DNA, the CDR3 is TGTGCCAGCAGTTTAGGATACTATGGCTACACCTTC. It translates to CASSLGYYGYTF.

The chain links TRBV11-3 to TRBJ1-1; the D is unclear. This CDR3 is 13 amino acids long. Per the germline V gene, CDR1 is SGHNT and CDR2 is YENEEA. Trimming shortened V by 0 bases and J by 5 bases, and 7 bases separated the two germline ends. In nucleotides, the CDR3 is TGTGCCAGCAGCTTAGAAATTTCTACTGAAGCTTTCTTT. Translated: CASSLEISTEAFF.

The V and J genes are TRBV5-1 and TRBJ1-5; TRBD1 matches 7 bases. V shed 0 bases, J shed 0 bases, and the junction held 0 bases outside the gene matches. The CDR3 runs to 15 residues. Germline V CDR1 and CDR2: SGHRS, YFSETQ. CDR3 in DNA: TGCGCCAGCAGCTTGGGACAGGGTAGCAATCAGCCCCAGCATTTT. Its translation is CASSLGQGSNQPQHF.

This chain links TRBV28 with TRBJ2-3; TRBD2 matches 7 bases. The CDR3 runs 14 residues. With V trimmed by 6 bases and J by 3 bases, 6 bases remained unmatched. Germline values: CDR1 MDHEN, CDR2 SYDVKM. The CDR3 region has the DNA TGTGCCAGCAGCCTCGGCGGGAGTACAGATACGCAGTATTTT. Protein product: CASSLGGSTDTQYF.

The chain uses TRBV5-5 and TRBJ2-1; 9 nucleotides agree with TRBD1. Trimming removed 3 bases from V and 7 bases from J; junction bases left unmatched: 11. The length of the CDR3 is 16 residues. Germline CDR1 reads SGHKS; CDR2 reads YYEKEE (reference sequence). CDR3 nucleotide sequence: TGTGCCAGCAGCTCCCTCGGGACAGGGTTTATAAATGAGCAGTTCTTC. This codes for CASSSLGTGFINEQFF.

The rearrangement joins TRBV6-5 to TRBJ2-7; maybe TRBD1 (6 bases). CDR3 length: 14 amino acids. Trimming took off 6 bases at V and 1 base at J, with 13 bases between the two ends. Germline V gene data show CDR1 as MNHEY and CDR2 as SVGAGI. The CDR3 DNA reads TGTGCCAGCAGGGCACCGGGACATTCCTACGAGCAGTACTTC. The encoded protein is CASRAPGHSYEQYF.

This clone is a singleton in its sample. Here the CDR3 DNA reads TGTGCCAGCAGTCCCACAGGGAGGAGCAATCAGCCCCAGCATTTT. Protein product: CASSPTGRSNQPQHF. This chain connects TRBV2 to TRBJ1-5; possibly TRBD1 for D (6 bases). Germline V gene sequence: CDR1 SNHLY, CDR2 FYNNEI. The CDR3 covers 15 residues. Trimming shortened V by 5 bases and J by 1 base, and 12 bases separated the two germline ends. The entire variable domain, with the rest obtained from reference TRBV2 and TRBJ1-5, is as follows: EPEVTQTPSHQVTQMGQEVILRCVPISNHLYFYWYRQILGQKVEFLVSFYNNEISEKSEIFDDQFSVERPDGSNFTLKIRSTKLEDSAMYFCASSPTGRSNQPQHFGDGTRLSIL.

This rearrangement joins TRBV5-1 to TRBJ2-3; 11 bases fit TRBD2. The CDR3 contains 16 residues. Trimming at V came to 2 bases and at J to 4 bases, leaving 6 bases not matched to a gene. CDR1 and CDR2 from the germline V gene are SGHRS and YFSETQ. CDR3 protein: CASSLSSGGAPDTQYF. For the CDR3, the DNA is TGCGCCAGCAGCTTAAGTAGCGGGGGGGCTCCAGATACGCAGTATTTT.